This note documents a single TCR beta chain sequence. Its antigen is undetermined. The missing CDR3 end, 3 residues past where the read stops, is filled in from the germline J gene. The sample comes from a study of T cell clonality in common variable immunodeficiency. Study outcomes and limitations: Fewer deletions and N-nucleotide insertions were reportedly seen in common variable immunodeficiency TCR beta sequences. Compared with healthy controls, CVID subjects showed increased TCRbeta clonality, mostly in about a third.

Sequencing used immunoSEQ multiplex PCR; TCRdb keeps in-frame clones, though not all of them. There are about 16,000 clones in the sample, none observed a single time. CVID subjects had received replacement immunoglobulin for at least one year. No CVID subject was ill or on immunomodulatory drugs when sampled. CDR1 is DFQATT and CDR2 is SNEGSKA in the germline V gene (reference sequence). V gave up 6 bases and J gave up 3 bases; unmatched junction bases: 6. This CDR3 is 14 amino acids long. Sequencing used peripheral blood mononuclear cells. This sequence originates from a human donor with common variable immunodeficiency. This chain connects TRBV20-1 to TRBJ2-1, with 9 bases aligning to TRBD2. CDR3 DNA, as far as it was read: TGCAGTGCCCAGGGACTAGCTTACTACAATGAG. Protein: CSAQGLAYYNE. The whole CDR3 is CSAQGLAYYNEQFF.